The sequence of this T cell receptor (beta chain) was determined in a study of blood T cell repertoires in COVID-19. Whole-study context: Spain, Italy and the United States supplied samples that represented acute and convalescent COVID-19. Sources were T cells, B-cell-depleted T cells, or PBMCs; the material itself was cDNA or gDNA.

Per the original data handling: From reference gene primer amplification, estimates of nucleated cell counts were derived. Data came from immunoSEQ multiplex PCR; TCRdb stores just in-frame clones and leaves some out. That table supplies the V and J calls and clone size; D and trimming were determined from the DNA. The sample lists roughly 150,000 clones, roughly 84% seen once, with roughly 10% in the top ten. Trimming took 6 bases from V and 0 from J, leaving 12 bases between them. The CDR3 is made up of 14 amino acids. Germline CDR1 and CDR2: SNHLY and FYNNEI. The chain links TRBV2 to TRBJ2-7; perhaps TRBD2 as D (6 bases). The sequence derives from a man in his 70s with active or convalescent COVID-19. The specimen sequenced was peripheral blood. CDR3 sequence (DNA): TGTGCCAGCAGCGAGGACGGGAGCTCCTACGAGCAGTACTTC. Amino acid sequence: CASSEDGSSYEQYF. The whole variable domain, remainder taken from reference TRBV2 and TRBJ2-7, is EPEVTQTPSHQVTQMGQEVILRCVPISNHLYFYWYRQILGQKVEFLVSFYNNEISEKSEIFDDQFSVERPDGSNFTLKIRSTKLEDSAMYFCASSEDGSSYEQYFGPGTRLTVT.